This passage covers 4 T cell receptor beta chains from one sample sequenced in a study of T cells in Graves' hyperthyroidism and ophthalmopathy. It was RNA transcripts that yielded the amplified TCR beta CDR3 regions. An initial round of RT-PCR targeting the TCR CDR3 relied on the HTBI primer set. TCRdb independently ran MiXCR on the multiplex PCR reads; one entry per CDR3 protein. Of under 650,000 distinct CDR3 sequences in the sample, around 15% were seen once. The sample comprised blood. These receptors were taken from a woman aged 25 to 39 with Graves' hyperthyroidism.

There are many counts of this clonotype. The chain has TRBV2 and TRBJ2-6, with D uncertain. The germline CDR1 and CDR2 sequences are SNHLY and FYNNEI. V gave up 1 base and J gave up 0 bases, with 7 bases separating them. The CDR3 loop spans 16 amino acids. The CDR3 region is CASSEEQTSGANVLTF. The CDR3 DNA reads as TGTGCCAGCAGTGAAGAGCAGACCTCTGGGGCCAACGTCCTGACTTTC.

This clonotype was detected only a few times. This chain links TRBV6-2 or TRBV6-3 with TRBJ2-7, with D possibly matching TRBD1 (6 bases). Trimming left V 3 bases short and J 1 base short, with 7 bases between. Germline-derived CDR1 and CDR2 are MNHEY and SVGEGT. This CDR3 comprises 13 residues. In DNA form, the CDR3 reads TGTGCCAGCAGTTATACAGGGTCCTACGAGCAGTACTTC. It is translated as CASSYTGSYEQYF.

About this clonotype itself: The CDR3 end shows no conserved phenylalanine or tryptophan, and so a read error is likely. The V and J genes are TRBV28 and TRBJ2-1; 10 positions agree with TRBD2. V dropped 2 bases and J dropped 8; count of bases not matched to a gene: 3. The CDR3 runs 14 residues. In germline, CDR1 is MDHEN, CDR2 SYDVKM. CDR3 protein: CASSLSGRVYEQFL. CDR3 in DNA: TGTGCCAGCAGTTTAAGCGGGAGGGTCTATGAGCAGTTCTTA.

Note on this clonotype: This sequence may be a read error, since a much larger clone differs from it by one base. The J gene is TRBJ2-7, the V gene TRBV2, with D possibly called TRBD1 or TRBD2 (5 bases each). CDR3 length: 13 amino acids. Per germline, CDR1 SNHLY and CDR2 FYNNEI. V lost 8 bases and J 1 base, leaving 12 bases between the germline ends. The CDR3, as DNA: TGTGCCAGCGGGGACGGCCTATCCTACGAGCAGTACTTC. Translating it yields CASGDGLSYEQYF.